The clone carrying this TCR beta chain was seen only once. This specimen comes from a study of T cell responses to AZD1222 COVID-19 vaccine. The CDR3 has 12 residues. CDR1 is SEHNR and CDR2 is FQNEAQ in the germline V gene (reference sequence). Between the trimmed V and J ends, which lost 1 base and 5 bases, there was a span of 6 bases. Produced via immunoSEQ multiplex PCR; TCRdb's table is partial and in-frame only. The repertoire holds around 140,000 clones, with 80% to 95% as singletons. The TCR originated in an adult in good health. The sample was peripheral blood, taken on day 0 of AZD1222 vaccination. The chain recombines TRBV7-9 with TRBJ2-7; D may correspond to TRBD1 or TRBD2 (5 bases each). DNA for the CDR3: TGTGCCAGCAGCTTAGGAGGGGACGAGCAGTACTTC. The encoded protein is CASSLGGDEQYF.